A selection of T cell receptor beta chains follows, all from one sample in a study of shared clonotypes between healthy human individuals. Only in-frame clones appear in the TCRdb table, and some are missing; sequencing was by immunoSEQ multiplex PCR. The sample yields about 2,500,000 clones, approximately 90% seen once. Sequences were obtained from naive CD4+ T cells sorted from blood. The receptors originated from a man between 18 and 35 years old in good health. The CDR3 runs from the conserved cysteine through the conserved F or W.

CSVGQGIGNTIYF	TRBV29-1	TRBJ1-3
CASGVDNTYF	TRBV28	TRBJ2-7
CASSISRSYEQYF	TRBV19	TRBJ2-7
CASAAGVGTEAFF	TRBV5-1	TRBJ1-1
CASSQQGPREAFF	TRBV18	TRBJ1-1
CASSVGRERDEQFF	TRBV10-1	TRBJ2-1
CASSEPGGTSSYEQYF	TRBV2	TRBJ2-7
CASSTLRDSLNQPQHF	TRBV19	TRBJ1-5
CASSSSGNLANTQYF	TRBV9	TRBJ2-3
CASSLEGSSGGNEQFF	TRBV5-1	TRBJ2-1
CASSSVLLAQYF	TRBV7-9	TRBJ2-5
CASSPTGPGAGETQYF	TRBV18	TRBJ2-5
CASSPRGQGYNEQFF	TRBV5-1	TRBJ2-1
CASSQVNRGNYGYTF	TRBV4-1	TRBJ1-2
CASFPGANIGETQYF	TRBV28	TRBJ2-5
CASSYIGGRTDTQYF	TRBV6-5	TRBJ2-3
CASQDRTNNEQFF	TRBV5-1	TRBJ2-1
CASSGTSGSRSSYEQYF	TRBV19	TRBJ2-7
CASSATGTGGYTF	TRBV6-5	TRBJ1-2
CASSPSQGSDTDTQYF	TRBV4-1	TRBJ2-3
CASSLMFGAVSSGNTIYF	TRBV7-2	TRBJ1-3
CASSPPFERQDHMNTEAFF	TRBV18	TRBJ1-1
CASSKGAPGTGELFF	TRBV7-3	TRBJ2-2
CASSHRNLNYGYTF	TRBV7-9	TRBJ1-2
CASSYDRDSPLHF	TRBV6-5	TRBJ1-6
CASSLGGQGNGYTF	TRBV25-1	TRBJ1-2
CASSQGQQLAFF	TRBV7-2	TRBJ1-1
CASSQDGTGTYEQYF	TRBV4-2	TRBJ2-7
CASSQDRTSGSTDTQYF	TRBV4-1	TRBJ2-3
CASSLSLAGGETQYF	TRBV5-1	TRBJ2-5
CASSPPGTGELGEQFF	TRBV18	TRBJ2-1
CASSFYVSNTEAFF	TRBV6-5	TRBJ1-1
CAWIGTGNNSPLHF	TRBV30	TRBJ1-6
CASSEALAGPYYEQYF	TRBV6-1	TRBJ2-7
CASSRGLAGVDEQFF	TRBV6-5	TRBJ2-1
CASSPTGSTNQPQHF	TRBV11-2	TRBJ1-5
CASSLAGTSGAISYNEQFF	TRBV5-1	TRBJ2-1
CASSQVQGGGAKNIQYF	TRBV5-7	TRBJ2-4
CSVTEQSRLFNEQFF	TRBV29-1	TRBJ2-1
CASSSGSLSSYNEQFF	TRBV5-6	TRBJ2-1